Included here is one T cell receptor (beta chain) sequence, with context. The data derive from a study of blood T cell repertoires in COVID-19. Study-wide background: Sites in the United States, Italy and Spain provided acute and convalescent COVID-19 samples. T cells, B-cell-depleted T cells, or PBMCs supplied cDNA or gDNA.

The CDR3 runs 15 residues. The V segment lost 1 base and the J segment 2 bases; nucleotides outside the gene matches: 4. CDR1 and CDR2 (germline): SGHTA, FQGNSA. Original analysis: Reference gene primer amplification gave nucleated cell count estimates. The data were produced by immunoSEQ multiplex PCR, yet TCRdb's version contains in-frame clones alone and is incomplete. Clone size and the V and J calls come from that table; the DNA yielded D and trimming. The data hold about 140,000 clones, with 87% observed a single time. The sample was peripheral blood. The receptor was isolated from a human donor in a cohort sampled during active COVID-19. The chain uses TRBV7-2 and TRBJ2-7; 8 positions agree with TRBD1. The CDR3 nucleotides read TGTGCCAGCAGCTTAGGAGGGACAGGTACCTACGAGCAGTACTTC. Encoded protein: CASSLGGTGTYEQYF.